Listed here are 10 T cell receptor beta chains from one sample, sequenced in a study of T cells after yellow fever vaccination. TCRdb reprocessed the 5' RACE reads via MiXCR and lists one record per CDR3 protein. In the table there are 250,000 to 300,000 distinct CDR3 sequences, around 8.6% of which are singletons. The sequenced sample was CD4+ T cells sorted from PBMCs, obtained 5 days after the yellow fever booster vaccination. Every receptor here comes from a man younger than 35 who received the YFV17D yellow fever vaccine.

The V call is TRBV24-1, the J call TRBJ2-3, with D uncertain. CDR1 and CDR2 from the germline V gene are KGHDR and SFDVKD. The ends were cut back, 4 bases at V and 0 bases at J, with 4 bases in the middle. The CDR3 runs 13 residues. CDR3 in amino acids: CATSDKSTDTQYF. Written as DNA, the CDR3 is TGTGCCACCAGTGACAAGAGCACAGATACGCAGTATTTT.

The chain is built from TRBV6-5 and TRBJ1-2; the match to TRBD1 covers 12 bases. The CDR3 runs to 18 residues. Germline loops: CDR1 MNHEY, CDR2 SVGAGI. The ends lost 6 bases at V and 5 bases at J; junction bases unmatched: 16. DNA of the CDR3: TGTGCCAGCAGCCCCAATCTGTCCGGGACAGGGGGCCGGTATGGCTACACCTTC. Encoded protein: CASSPNLSGTGGRYGYTF.

J is TRBJ2-5 and V is TRBV15, with D perhaps TRBD1 (5 bases). Germline lookup yields CDR1 LNHNV and CDR2 YYDKDF (reference sequence). V dropped 4 bases and J dropped 4 bases, with 16 bases sitting between them. The CDR3 sequence is 15 residues long. The chain's CDR3 is CATSKTQGFGETQYF. As DNA, the CDR3 is TGTGCCACCAGCAAAACGCAGGGTTTCGGAGAGACCCAGTACTTC.

The chain links TRBV24-1 to TRBJ2-5, with D maybe TRBD1 (6 bases). V lost 6 bases, J lost 2 bases, and 12 bases lay in between. CDR3 length: 14 residues. Germline assignment: CDR1 KGHDR and CDR2 SFDVKD. CDR3 sequence (DNA): TGTGCCACCAGTAAGGGGACACTTCAAGAGACCCAGTACTTC. It codes for CATSKGTLQETQYF.

There are a few counts of this clonotype. The chain combines TRBV10-3 with TRBJ1-5; D is undetermined. Per the germline V gene, CDR1 is ENHRY and CDR2 is SYGVKD. The CDR3 length is 13 residues. Trimming removed 0 bases from V and 6 bases from J, with 6 bases in between. CDR3 DNA: TGTGCCATCAGTGAGTCTGCCCCTCAGCCCCAGCATTTT. Its protein is CAISESAPQPQHF.

This chain links TRBV9 with TRBJ2-7; TRBD2 might be the D (7 bases). The CDR3 is 13 amino acids. Trimming stripped 6 bases from V and 5 bases from J, with 15 bases between. Germline loops: CDR1 SGDLS, CDR2 YYNGEE. CDR3 in amino acids: CASMGGLVDEQYV. The CDR3 DNA reads as TGTGCCAGCATGGGGGGGCTGGTGGACGAGCAGTACGTC.

The genes are TRBV12-3 or TRBV12-4 and TRBJ2-6; 10 bases agree with TRBD1. The CDR3 is 18 amino acids. Trimming at V came to 5 bases and at J to 0 bases, leaving 7 bases not matched to a gene. In DNA form, the CDR3 reads TGTGCCAGCAGTCTCCGGGACAGGGGCCTCTCTGGGGCCAACGTCCTGACTTTC. Translation gives CASSLRDRGLSGANVLTF.

On this clonotype itself: Sequence at one end of the junction differs from germline and may be a read error. V gene TRBV20-1 combines with J gene TRBJ2-2, with 8 bases lining up with TRBD2. Germline CDR1 reads DFQATT; CDR2 reads SNEGSKA (reference sequence). The CDR3 covers 12 residues. CDR3 amino acids: CSASGGAGELLF. For the CDR3, the DNA is TGCAGTGCTAGCGGGGGGGCCGGGGAGCTGTTATTT.

The chain is built from TRBV12-3 or TRBV12-4 and TRBJ1-1, with 12 nucleotides matching TRBD1. This CDR3 is 15 amino acids long. Trimming took 1 base from V and 4 from J; bases not matched to a gene: 1. CDR3 nucleotides: TGTGCCAGCAGTTTAGGGGACAGGGGGCCCACTGAAGCTTTCTTT. Protein: CASSLGDRGPTEAFF.

There are a few counts of this clonotype. The chain uses TRBV7-3 and TRBJ2-2; 7 nucleotides match TRBD1. The CDR3 has 16 amino acids. Losses at the gene ends were 5 bases for V and 7 bases for J; bases not matched to a gene: 13. The germline CDR1 and CDR2 sequences are SGHTA and FQGTGA. CDR3 nucleotides: TGTGCCAGCAGCCTGAGACAGGGCGCGCGTGGCGGGGAGCTGTTTTTT. Translation: CASSLRQGARGGELFF. The full variable domain, with the rest looked up from reference TRBV7-3 and TRBJ2-2, is GAGVSQTPSNKVTEKGKYVELRCDPISGHTALYWYRQSLGQGPEFLIYFQGTGAADDSGLPNDRFFAVRPEGSVSTLKIQRTERGDSAVYLCASSLRQGARGGELFFGEGSRLTVL.